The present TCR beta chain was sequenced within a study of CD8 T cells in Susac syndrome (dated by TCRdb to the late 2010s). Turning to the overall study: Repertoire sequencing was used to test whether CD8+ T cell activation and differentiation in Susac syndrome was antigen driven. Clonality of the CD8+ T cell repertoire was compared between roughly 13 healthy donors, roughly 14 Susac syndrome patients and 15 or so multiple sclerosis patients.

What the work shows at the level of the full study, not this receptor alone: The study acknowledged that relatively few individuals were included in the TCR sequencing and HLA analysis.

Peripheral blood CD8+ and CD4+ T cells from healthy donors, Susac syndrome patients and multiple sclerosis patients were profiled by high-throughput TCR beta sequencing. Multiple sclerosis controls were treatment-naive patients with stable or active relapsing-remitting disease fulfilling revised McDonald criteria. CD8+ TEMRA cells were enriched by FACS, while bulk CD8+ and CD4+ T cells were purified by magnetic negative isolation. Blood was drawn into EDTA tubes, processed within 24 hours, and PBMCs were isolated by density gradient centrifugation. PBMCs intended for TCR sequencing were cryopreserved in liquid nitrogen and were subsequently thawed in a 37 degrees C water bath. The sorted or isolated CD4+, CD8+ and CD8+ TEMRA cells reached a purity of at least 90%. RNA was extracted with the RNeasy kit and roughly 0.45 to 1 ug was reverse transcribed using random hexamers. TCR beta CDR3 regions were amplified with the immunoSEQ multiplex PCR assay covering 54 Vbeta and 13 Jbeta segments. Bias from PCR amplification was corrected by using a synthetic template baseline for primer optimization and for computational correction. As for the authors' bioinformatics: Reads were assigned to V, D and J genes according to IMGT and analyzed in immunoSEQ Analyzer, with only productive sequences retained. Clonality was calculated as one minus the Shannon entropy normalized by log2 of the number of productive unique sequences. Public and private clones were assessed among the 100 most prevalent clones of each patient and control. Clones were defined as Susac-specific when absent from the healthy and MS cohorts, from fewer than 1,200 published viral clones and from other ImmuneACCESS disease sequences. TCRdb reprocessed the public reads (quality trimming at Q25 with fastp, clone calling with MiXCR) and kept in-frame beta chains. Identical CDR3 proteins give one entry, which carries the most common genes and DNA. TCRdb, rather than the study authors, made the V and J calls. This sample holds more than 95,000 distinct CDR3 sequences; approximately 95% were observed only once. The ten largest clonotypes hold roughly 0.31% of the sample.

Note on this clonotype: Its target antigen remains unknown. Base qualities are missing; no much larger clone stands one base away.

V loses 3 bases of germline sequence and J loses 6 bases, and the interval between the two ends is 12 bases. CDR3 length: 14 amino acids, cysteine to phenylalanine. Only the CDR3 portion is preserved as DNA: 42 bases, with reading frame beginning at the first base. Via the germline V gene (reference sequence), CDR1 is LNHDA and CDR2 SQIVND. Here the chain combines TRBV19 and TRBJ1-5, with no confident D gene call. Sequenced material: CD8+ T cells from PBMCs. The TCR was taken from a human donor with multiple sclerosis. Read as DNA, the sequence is TGTGCCAGTAGTATTTTGAGTATGGGTCAGCCCCAGCATTTT. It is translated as CASSILSMGQPQHF.